One TCR beta chain is described in this entry. Its specificity is unknown. The data derive from a study of CD8+ T cells in alopecia areata. Stated treatment: oral pan-JAK inhibitor, 5-10 mg twice daily. Study conclusions and caveats: Alopecia totalis/universalis scalp especially showed more expanded CD8+ clones than normal scalp. Persistence in scalp and blood during tofacitinib was observed for many expanded lesional clones.

Germline-derived CDR1 and CDR2 are SNHLY and FYNNEI. V dropped 7 bases and J dropped 5 bases, with 12 bases sitting between them. This CDR3 comprises 14 residues. Once RNA had been extracted, it was reverse transcribed into cDNA to act as the sequencing template. TCRdb keeps only in-frame clones here, not all; method: immunoSEQ multiplex PCR. This repertoire shows 200,000 to 250,000 clones, about three fifths found once; its top ten account for roughly 4.2%. The material sequenced was CD4+ T cells sorted from blood, taken at week 4, from a patient treated with tofacitinib. V usage is TRBV2 and J usage is TRBJ1-6; D is unresolved. This sequence originates from a human donor with alopecia areata. In DNA, the CDR3 is TGTGCCAGCAACCAACAGCGGAATAATTCACCCCTCCACTTT. Translated, it gives CASNQQRNNSPLHF.